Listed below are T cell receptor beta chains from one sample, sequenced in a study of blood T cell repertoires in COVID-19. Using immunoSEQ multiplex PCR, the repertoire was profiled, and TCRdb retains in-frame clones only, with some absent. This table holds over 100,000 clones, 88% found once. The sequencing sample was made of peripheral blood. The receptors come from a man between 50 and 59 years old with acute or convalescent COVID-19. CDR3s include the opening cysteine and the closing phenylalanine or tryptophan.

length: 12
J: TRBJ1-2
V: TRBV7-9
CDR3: CAGRTGDYGYTF

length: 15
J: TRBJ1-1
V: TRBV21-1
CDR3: CASSPHPIRNTEAFF

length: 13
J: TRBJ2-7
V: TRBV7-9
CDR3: CASSFTSVYEQYF

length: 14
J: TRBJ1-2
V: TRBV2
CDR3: CASDIGPWNYGYTF

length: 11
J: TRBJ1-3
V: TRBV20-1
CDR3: CSARRLDTIYF

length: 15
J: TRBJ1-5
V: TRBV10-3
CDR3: CAISHSGKEDQPQHF

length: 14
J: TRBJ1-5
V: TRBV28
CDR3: CASSLGDRGRPQHF

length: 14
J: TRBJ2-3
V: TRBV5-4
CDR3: CASKGAGALDTQYF

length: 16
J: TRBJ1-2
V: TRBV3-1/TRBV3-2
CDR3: CASSRVSGTANYGYTF

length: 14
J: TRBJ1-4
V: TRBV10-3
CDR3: CAISGGVSGEKLFF

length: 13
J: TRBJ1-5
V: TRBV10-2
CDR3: CASTPGAWSPQHF

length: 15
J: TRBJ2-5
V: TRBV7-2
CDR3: CASSFLGQGEETQYF

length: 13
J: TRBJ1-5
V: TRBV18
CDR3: CASRTGRNQPQHF

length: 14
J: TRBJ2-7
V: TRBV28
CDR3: CASSLDISSYEQYF

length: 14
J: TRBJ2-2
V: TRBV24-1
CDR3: CATSARGKPGELFF

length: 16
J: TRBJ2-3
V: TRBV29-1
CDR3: CSVDRGTSGHTDTQYF

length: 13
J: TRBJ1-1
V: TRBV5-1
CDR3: CASSFEGQGEAFF

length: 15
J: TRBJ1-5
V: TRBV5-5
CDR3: CASSLRGQNNQPQHF

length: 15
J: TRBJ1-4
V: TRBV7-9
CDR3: CASSPQGAREEKLFF

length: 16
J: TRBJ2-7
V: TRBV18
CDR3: CASSPAQGASSGEQYF

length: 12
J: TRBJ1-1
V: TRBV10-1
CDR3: CASSGQGAEAFF